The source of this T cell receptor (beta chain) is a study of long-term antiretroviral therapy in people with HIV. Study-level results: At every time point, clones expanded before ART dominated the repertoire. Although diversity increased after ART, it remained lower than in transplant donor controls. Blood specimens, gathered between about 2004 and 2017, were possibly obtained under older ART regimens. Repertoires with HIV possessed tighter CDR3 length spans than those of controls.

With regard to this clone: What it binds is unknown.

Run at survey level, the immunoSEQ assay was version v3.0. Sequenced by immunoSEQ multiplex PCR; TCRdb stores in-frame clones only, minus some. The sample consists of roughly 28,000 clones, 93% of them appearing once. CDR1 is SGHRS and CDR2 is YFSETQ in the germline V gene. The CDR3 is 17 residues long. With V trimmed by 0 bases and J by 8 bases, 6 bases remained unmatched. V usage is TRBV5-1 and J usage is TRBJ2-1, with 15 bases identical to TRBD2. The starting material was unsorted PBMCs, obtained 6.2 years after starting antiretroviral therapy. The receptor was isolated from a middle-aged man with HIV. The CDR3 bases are TGCGCCAGCAGCTTGGATGGACTAGCGGGGGGGCTCGATGAGCAGTTCTTC. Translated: CASSLDGLAGGLDEQFF.